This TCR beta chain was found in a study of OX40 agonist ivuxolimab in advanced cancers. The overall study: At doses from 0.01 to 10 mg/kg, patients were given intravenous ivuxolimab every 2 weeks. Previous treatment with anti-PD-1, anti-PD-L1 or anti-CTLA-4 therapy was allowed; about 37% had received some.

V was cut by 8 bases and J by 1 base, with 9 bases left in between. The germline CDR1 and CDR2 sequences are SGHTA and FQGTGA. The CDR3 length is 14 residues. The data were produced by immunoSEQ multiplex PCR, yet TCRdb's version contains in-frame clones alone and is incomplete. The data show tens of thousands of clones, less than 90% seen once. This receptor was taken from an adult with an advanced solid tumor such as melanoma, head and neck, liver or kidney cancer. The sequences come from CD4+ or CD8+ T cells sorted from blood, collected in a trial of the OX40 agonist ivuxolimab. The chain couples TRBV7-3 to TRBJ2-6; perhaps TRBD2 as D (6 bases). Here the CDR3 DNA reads TGTGCCAGCCAGGGAGGTTCTGGGGCCAACGTCCTGACTTTC. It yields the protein CASQGGSGANVLTF.